The source of this T cell receptor (beta chain) is a study of blood T cell repertoires in COVID-19 (TCRdb year 2020). Broadly, across the study: Samples covering the acute and convalescent phases of COVID-19 were provided by collaborators in the United States, Italy and Spain. The dataset comprised deeply sampled blood TCRbeta repertoires from subjects exposed to, actively infected with, or recovered from COVID-19. Where HLA class I and class II types were available, the types were taken from metadata supplied by the sample provider, not from assay-based typing. The sample metadata nearly always contained a de-identified subject ID, COVID-19 status, age in years and sex. The repertoires were released in a freely available public database meant as a resource for research on the immune response to SARS-CoV-2. Samples were obtained from the ongoing ImmuneRACE study (first 160 participants) and from some 1,200 subjects provided by 6 global collaborators. The material from the prospective study consisted of cDNA or gDNA derived from T cells, B-cell-depleted T cells, or PBMCs. Study-level results and caveats: How much clinical and demographic metadata was included differed by source and by participant, and the metadata was provided uncurated.

This clone was counted a single time. Its antigen specificity is not known. No clone much larger than this one lies a single base away; base qualities are absent. TCRbeta CDR3 regions were amplified from genomic DNA using the immunoSEQ Assay, a bias-controlled multiplex PCR. Per the original workflow: The number of nucleated cells in each sample was estimated by amplification of reference gene primers within the assay. To quantify the absolute abundance of each unique TCRbeta CDR3 rearrangement, sequence reads were collapsed and filtered. For each sample, productive Simpson clonality was calculated by taking the square root of Simpson's diversity index across productive rearrangements. TCRdb obtained this table from immuneACCESS and retained in-frame rearrangements with V and J assigned. These tables miss some clones; where compared with another copy, unresolved V genes account for less than half of the shortfall, and the remainder is unexplained. D and trimming were read from the DNA, whereas the V and J calls and clone size are those reported in that table. The sample table records over 150,000 clones; about 95% of these occur just once. 0.76% of the sample is taken by the ten largest.

In Seattle, one collaborating source enrolled patients while the infection was active and tracked those patients longitudinally over the course of disease. Collaborating institutions collected whole blood in K2EDTA tubes following their own protocols. Collaborator samples were shipped for TCRbeta analysis as frozen whole blood, isolated PBMCs, or DNA extracted from either sample type. The CDR3 contains 13 residues, cysteine and phenylalanine counted. The DNA shown is the 39-base CDR3, in frame from base 1. Via the germline V gene, CDR1 is SGHRS and CDR2 YFSETQ. The junction carries 9 bases between V and J, which are trimmed by 2 bases and 4 bases respectively.

The origin of this receptor is a young man with COVID-19, enrolled during active disease. Here the chain combines TRBV5-1 and TRBJ1-1, with a weak D call of TRBD1 (5 bases match). Sequencing input: peripheral blood. CDR3 protein: CASSFQGTTEAFF. The DNA reads as follows: TGCGCCAGCAGCTTCCAGGGTACCACTGAAGCTTTCTTT.